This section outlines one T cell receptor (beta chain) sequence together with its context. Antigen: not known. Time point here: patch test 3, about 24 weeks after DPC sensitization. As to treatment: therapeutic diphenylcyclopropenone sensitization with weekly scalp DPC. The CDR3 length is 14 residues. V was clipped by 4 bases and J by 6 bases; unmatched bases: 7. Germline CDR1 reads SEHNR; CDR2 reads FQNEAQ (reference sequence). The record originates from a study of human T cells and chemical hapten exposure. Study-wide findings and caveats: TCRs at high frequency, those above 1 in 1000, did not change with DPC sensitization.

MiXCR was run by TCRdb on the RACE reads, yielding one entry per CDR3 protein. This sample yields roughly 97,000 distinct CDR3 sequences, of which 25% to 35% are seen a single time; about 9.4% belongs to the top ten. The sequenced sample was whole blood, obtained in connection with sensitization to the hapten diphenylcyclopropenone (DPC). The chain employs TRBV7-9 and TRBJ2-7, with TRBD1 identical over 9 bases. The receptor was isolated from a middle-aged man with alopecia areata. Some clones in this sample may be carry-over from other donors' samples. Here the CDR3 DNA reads TGTGCCAGCAGCTCAAACAGGGGGCAGCCCGAGCAGTACTTC. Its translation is CASSSNRGQPEQYF.